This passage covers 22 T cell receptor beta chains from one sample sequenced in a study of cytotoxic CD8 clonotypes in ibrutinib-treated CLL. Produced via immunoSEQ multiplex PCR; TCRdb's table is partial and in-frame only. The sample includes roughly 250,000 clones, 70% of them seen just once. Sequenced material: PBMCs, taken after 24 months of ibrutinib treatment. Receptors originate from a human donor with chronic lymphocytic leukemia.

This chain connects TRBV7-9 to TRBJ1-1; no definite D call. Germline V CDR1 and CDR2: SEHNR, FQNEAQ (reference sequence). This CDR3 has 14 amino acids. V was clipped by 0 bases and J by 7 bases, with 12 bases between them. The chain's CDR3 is CASSLADTGFEAFF. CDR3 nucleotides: TGTGCCAGCAGCTTAGCTGACACCGGTTTTGAAGCTTTCTTT. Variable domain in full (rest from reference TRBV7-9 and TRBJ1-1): DTGVSQNPRHKITKRGQNVTFRCDPISEHNRLYWYRQTLGQGPEFLTYFQNEAQLEKSRLLSDRFSAERPKGSFSTLEIQRTEQGDSAMYLCASSLADTGFEAFFGQGTRLTVV.

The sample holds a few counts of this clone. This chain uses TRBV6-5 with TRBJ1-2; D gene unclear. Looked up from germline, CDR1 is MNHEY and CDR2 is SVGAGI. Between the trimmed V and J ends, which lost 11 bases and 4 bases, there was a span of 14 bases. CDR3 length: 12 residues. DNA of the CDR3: TGTGCCGCCAGCACCTTCGGCTATGGCTACACCTTC. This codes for CAASTFGYGYTF.

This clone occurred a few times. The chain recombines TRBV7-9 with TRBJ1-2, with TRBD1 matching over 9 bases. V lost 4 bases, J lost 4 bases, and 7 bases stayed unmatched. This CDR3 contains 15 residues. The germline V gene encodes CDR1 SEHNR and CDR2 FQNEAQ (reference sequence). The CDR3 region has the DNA TGTGCCAGCAGCTCGACAGGGGGTCCCGTCTATGGCTACACCTTC. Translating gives CASSSTGGPVYGYTF. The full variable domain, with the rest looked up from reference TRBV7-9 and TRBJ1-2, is DTGVSQNPRHKITKRGQNVTFRCDPISEHNRLYWYRQTLGQGPEFLTYFQNEAQLEKSRLLSDRFSAERPKGSFSTLEIQRTEQGDSAMYLCASSSTGGPVYGYTFGSGTRLTVV.

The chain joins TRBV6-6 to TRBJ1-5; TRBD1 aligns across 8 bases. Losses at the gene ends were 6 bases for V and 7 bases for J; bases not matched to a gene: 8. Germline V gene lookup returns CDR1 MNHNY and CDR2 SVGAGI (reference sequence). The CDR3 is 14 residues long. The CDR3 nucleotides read TGTGCCAGCAGCCTACAGGGGGAGGGACAGCCCCAGCATTTT. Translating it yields CASSLQGEGQPQHF.

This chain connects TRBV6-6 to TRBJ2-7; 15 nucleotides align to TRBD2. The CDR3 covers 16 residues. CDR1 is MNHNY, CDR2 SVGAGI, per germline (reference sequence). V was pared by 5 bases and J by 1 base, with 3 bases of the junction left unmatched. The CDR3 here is CASSPGLAGGSYEQYF. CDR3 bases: TGTGCCAGCAGTCCGGGACTAGCGGGAGGTTCCTACGAGCAGTACTTC.

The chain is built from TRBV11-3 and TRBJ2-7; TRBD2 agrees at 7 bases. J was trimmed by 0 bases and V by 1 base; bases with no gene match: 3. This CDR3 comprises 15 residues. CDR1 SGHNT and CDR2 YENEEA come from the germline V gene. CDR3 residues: CASSLGGGSSYEQYF. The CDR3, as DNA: TGTGCCAGCAGCTTAGGGGGCGGGAGCTCCTACGAGCAGTACTTC.

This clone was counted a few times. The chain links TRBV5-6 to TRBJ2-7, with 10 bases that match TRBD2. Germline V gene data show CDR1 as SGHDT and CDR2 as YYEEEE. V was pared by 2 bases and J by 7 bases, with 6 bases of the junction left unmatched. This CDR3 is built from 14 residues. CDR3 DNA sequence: TGTGCCAGCAGCTTCTTAGCGGGAGGTCAAGAGCAGTACTTC. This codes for CASSFLAGGQEQYF.

CDR3 sequence reads: CASSPGLAGAAAQYF. CDR3 DNA sequence: TGTGCCAGCAGCCCGGGACTAGCGGGGGCCGCGGCCCAGTACTTC. The rearrangement joins TRBV7-6 to TRBJ2-5; 14 nucleotides align to TRBD2. V shed 5 bases and J 9 bases; nucleotides not matched to a gene: 8. Germline loops: CDR1 SGHVS, CDR2 FNYEAQ. The CDR3 is 15 amino acids.

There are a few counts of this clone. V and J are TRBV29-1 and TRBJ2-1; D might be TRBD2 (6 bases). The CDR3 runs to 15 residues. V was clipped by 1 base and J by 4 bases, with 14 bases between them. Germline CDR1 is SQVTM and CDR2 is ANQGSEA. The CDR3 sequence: CSVEATSLQYNEQFF. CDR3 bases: TGCAGCGTTGAAGCAACTAGCCTCCAGTACAATGAGCAGTTCTTC.

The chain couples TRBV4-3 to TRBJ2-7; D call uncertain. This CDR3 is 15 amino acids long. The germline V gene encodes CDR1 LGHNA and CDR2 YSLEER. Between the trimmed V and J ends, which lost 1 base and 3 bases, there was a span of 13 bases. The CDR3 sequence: CASSQVPDLNYEQYF. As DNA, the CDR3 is TGCGCCAGCAGCCAAGTGCCGGACCTTAACTACGAGCAGTACTTC.

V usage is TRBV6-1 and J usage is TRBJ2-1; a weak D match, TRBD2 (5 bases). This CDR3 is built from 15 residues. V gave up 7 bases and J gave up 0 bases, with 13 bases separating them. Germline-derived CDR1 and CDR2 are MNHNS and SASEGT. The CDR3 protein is CASTPWESSYNEQFF. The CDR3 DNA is TGTGCCAGCACCCCTTGGGAGAGCTCCTACAATGAGCAGTTCTTC.

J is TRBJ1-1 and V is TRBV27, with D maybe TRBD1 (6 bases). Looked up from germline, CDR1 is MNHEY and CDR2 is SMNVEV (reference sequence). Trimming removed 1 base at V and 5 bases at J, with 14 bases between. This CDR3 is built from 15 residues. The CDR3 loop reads CASSLLIGGVTEAFF. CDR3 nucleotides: TGTGCCAGCAGTTTATTGATAGGGGGTGTGACTGAAGCTTTCTTT.

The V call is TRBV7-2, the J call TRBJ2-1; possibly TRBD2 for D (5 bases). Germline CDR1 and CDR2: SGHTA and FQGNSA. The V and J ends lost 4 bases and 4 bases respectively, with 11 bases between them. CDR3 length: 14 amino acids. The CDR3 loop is CASSYNEGYNEQFF. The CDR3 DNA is TGTGCCAGCAGCTATAATGAGGGTTACAATGAGCAGTTCTTC.

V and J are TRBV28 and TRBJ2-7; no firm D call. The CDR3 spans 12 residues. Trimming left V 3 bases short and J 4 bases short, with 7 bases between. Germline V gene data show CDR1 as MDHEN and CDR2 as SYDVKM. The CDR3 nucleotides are TGTGCCAGCAGTTTGGGCAGATACGAGCAGTACTTC. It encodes CASSLGRYEQYF.

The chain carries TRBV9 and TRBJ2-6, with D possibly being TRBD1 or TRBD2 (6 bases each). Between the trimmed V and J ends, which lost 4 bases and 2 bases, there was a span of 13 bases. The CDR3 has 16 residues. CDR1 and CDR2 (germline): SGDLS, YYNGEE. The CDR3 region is CASSTGAATGANVLTF. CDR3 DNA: TGTGCCAGCAGCACGGGGGCGGCAACTGGGGCCAACGTCCTGACTTTC.

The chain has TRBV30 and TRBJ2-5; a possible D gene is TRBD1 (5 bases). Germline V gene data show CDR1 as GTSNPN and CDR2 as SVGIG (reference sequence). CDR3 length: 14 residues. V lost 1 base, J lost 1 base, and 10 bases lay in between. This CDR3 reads CAWSGARVQETQYF. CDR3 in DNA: TGTGCCTGGAGTGGAGCCAGGGTCCAAGAGACCCAGTACTTC.

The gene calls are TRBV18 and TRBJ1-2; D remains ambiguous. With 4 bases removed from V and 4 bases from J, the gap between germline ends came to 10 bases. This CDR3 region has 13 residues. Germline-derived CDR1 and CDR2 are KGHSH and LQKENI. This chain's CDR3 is CASSLEAAYGYTF. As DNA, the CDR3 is TGTGCCAGCTCACTCGAGGCGGCCTATGGCTACACCTTC. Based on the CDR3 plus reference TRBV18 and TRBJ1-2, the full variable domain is NAGVMQNPRHLVRRRGQEARLRCSPMKGHSHVYWYRQLPEEGLKFMVYLQKENIIDESGMPKERFSAEFPKEGPSILRIQQVVRGDSAAYFCASSLEAAYGYTFGSGTRLTVV.

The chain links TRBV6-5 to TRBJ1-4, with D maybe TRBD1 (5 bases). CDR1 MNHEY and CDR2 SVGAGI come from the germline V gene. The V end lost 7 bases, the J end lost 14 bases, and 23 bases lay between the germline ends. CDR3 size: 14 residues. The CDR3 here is CASTKPGPSGTLFF. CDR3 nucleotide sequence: TGTGCCAGCACCAAACCGGGGCCCTCAGGTACCCTGTTTTTT.

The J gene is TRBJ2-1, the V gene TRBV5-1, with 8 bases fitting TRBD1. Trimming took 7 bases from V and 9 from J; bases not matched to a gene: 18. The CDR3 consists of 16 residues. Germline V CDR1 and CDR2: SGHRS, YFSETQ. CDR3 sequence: CASENTKQGGLREQFF. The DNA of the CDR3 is TGCGCCAGCGAAAACACGAAACAGGGGGGCTTACGTGAGCAGTTCTTC.

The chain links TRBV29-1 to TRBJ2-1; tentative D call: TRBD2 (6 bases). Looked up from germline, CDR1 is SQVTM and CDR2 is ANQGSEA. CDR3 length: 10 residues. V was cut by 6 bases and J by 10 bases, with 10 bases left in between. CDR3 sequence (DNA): TGCAGCGTCGGGAGTAGGGAGCAGTTCTTC. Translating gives CSVGSREQFF.

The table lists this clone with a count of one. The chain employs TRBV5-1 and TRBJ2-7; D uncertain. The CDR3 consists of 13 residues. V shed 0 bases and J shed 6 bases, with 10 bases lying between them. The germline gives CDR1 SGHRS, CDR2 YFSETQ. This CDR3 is CASSLGGDLEQYF. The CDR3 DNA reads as TGCGCCAGCAGCTTGGGTGGAGACCTCGAGCAGTACTTC.

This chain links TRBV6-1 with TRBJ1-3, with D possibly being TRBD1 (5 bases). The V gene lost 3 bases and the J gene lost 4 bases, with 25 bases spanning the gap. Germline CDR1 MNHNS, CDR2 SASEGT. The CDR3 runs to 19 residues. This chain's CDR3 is CASSEAGRIVGGSGNTIYF. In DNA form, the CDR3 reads TGTGCCAGCAGTGAGGCAGGGAGAATAGTCGGGGGTTCAGGAAACACCATATATTTT.